This T cell receptor beta chain was sequenced in a study of cytomegalovirus exposure and HLA in healthy donors. Unrecorded immune exposure was likely among donors, who were nominally healthy when sampled. Researchers ran the PCR with 60 Vbeta and 13 Jbeta primers. Assay: immunoSEQ multiplex PCR; the TCRdb copy retains only in-frame clones and omits some. The repertoire holds roughly 130,000 clones, with approximately 80% as singletons. Findings and limits, study-wide: What a later analysis showed was that several of the most significant clusters appeared linked to common viral pathogens. When a later analysis compared HLA-associated TCR beta chains with equally common others, the HLA-associated chains turned out to be more clonally expanded and to have lower generation probabilities. Most TCR sequences were uncommon, yet certain public TCRs appeared in many donors.

Points on this clone: No antigen is known for it.

The CDR3 is 14 residues long. In germline, CDR1 is MNHNY, CDR2 SVGAGI (reference sequence). The junction had 7 bases not matched to a gene; V was cut back by 7 bases and J by 7 bases. The source of this sequence is a man between 18 and 29 years old in good health and CMV-seronegative. V is TRBV6-6 and J is TRBJ2-7; TRBD2 aligns across 13 bases. Sequencing was carried out using PBMCs. For the CDR3, the DNA is TGTGCCAGCACTCCGGGACTAGCGGGATTTGAGCAGTACTTC. It encodes CASTPGLAGFEQYF.